The T cell receptor beta chain under discussion was sequenced for a study of metastatic and nonmetastatic thyroid tumors. General study points: Malignant thyroid tumors reportedly had TCR beta diversity that was significantly higher than in benign nodules, in blood and tumor.

With MiXCR, TCRdb called clones anew from the PCR reads. This table holds about 40,000 clones, 15% to 20% found once. Concerning this clone: Its antigen remains unknown.

V lost 3 bases and J 4 bases, leaving 9 bases between the germline ends. Germline V CDR1 and CDR2: MDHEN, SYDVKM. The CDR3 runs 13 residues. All patients were untreated before thyroid surgery. The gene calls are TRBV28 and TRBJ1-2, with D unclear. The sequencing input was blood. This TCR came from a female donor with papillary thyroid cancer or a benign thyroid nodule (not recorded which). Some clones in this sample may be carry-over from other donors' samples. The CDR3: CASSFYGSYGYTF. The DNA for the CDR3 is TGTGCCAGCAGTTTTTATGGGTCCTATGGCTACACCTTC.